This T cell receptor beta chain was sequenced for a study of T cells in Graves' hyperthyroidism and ophthalmopathy. General study results and limits: Model output signaled ophthalmopathy a median 6.5 months ahead of onset.

This clonotype was counted between two and nine times. Antigen unknown. Amplified TCR beta CDR3 regions derived from RNA transcripts. The TCR CDR3 was amplified in a first-round RT-PCR using the HTBI primer set. One entry per CDR3 protein results from TCRdb running MiXCR on the multiplex PCR reads. The sample holds about 620,000 distinct CDR3 sequences; roughly 16% are singletons and the top ten take 3.8%. The authors took PBMCs from 10 ml fresh peripheral blood. V was trimmed by 4 bases and J by 7 bases, leaving 12 bases between them. This CDR3 is built from 13 residues. The germline gives CDR1 SGHDT, CDR2 YYEEEE.

The TCR was taken from a woman in her twenties or thirties with Graves' hyperthyroidism. The sequenced material came from blood. This rearrangement joins TRBV5-6 to TRBJ2-1, with D uncertain. CDR3 loop: CASSPGSGNEQFF. The CDR3 region has the DNA TGTGCCAGCAGCCCCGGATCTGGGAATGAGCAGTTCTTC. The full variable domain, its missing parts supplied by reference TRBV5-6 and TRBJ2-1, is DAGVTQSPTHLIKTRGQQVTLRCSPKSGHDTVSWYQQALGQGPQFIFQYYEEEERQRGNFPDRFSGHQFPNYSSELNVNALLLGDSALYLCASSPGSGNEQFFGPGTRLTVL.